One and the same sample provided the 23 T cell receptor beta chains below, sequenced in a study of regulatory T cells in long-lasting Graves disease. Relying on iRepertoire HTBI primers and Arm-PCR of CDR3 regions, the team built TCR beta libraries. TCRdb reprocessed the multiplex PCR reads with MiXCR, giving one entry per CDR3 protein. Among about 620,000 distinct CDR3 sequences listed, 15% to 20% were seen once. Time point: newly diagnosed GD, antithyroid drugs for less than 3 months. After RNA was extracted from PBMCs, the TCR library was made from it. These data also featured in a second study, about T cells in Graves' hyperthyroidism and ophthalmopathy.

The material sequenced was peripheral blood mononuclear cells (PBMCs), taken at new diagnosis, from a patient treated with antithyroid drugs. The receptor source for this set is a woman in her twenties or thirties with Graves disease.

This sequence joins TRBV5-5 and TRBJ2-7, with a possible D match to TRBD1 (6 bases). This CDR3 is built from 14 residues. V was pared by 0 bases and J by 8 bases, with 15 bases between. Germline V gives CDR1 SGHKS, CDR2 YYEKEE (reference sequence). The CDR3 DNA reads TGTGCCAGCAGCTTGGATACAGGGTCGGGTAAGCAGTACTTC. Its protein product is CASSLDTGSGKQYF.

The chain links TRBV5-1 to TRBJ2-7, with TRBD2 as a possible D gene (5 bases). Germline loops: CDR1 SGHRS, CDR2 YFSETQ. The CDR3 is 17 amino acids. V lost 0 bases to trimming and J lost 5 bases, with 21 bases between them. CDR3 sequence: CASSLAVSGIGRNEQYF. The CDR3 bases are TGCGCCAGCAGCTTGGCGGTGTCGGGGATTGGAAGGAACGAGCAGTACTTC. The variable domain in full, with the rest retrieved from reference TRBV5-1 and TRBJ2-7, is KAGVTQTPRYLIKTRGQQVTLSCSPISGHRSVSWYQQTPGQGLQFLFEYFSETQRNKGNFPGRFSGRQFSNSRSEMNVSTLELGDSALYLCASSLAVSGIGRNEQYFGPGTRLTVT.

This clonotype was observed a handful of times. The chain links TRBV7-3 to TRBJ1-1, with D possibly TRBD1 on 6 matching bases. V lost 2 bases, J lost 4 bases, and 14 bases lay in between. From germline, CDR1 is SGHTA and CDR2 FQGTGA. CDR3 length: 15 amino acids. CDR3 nucleotides: TGTGCCAGCAGCTTAGGGCAGGGGAGGAGCACTGAAGCTTTCTTT. Translation: CASSLGQGRSTEAFF.

This clonotype appeared many times. V and J are TRBV6-1 and TRBJ2-5; 7 nucleotides line up with TRBD1. V gave up 10 bases and J gave up 9 bases; unmatched junction bases: 14. The CDR3 has 13 residues. CDR1 and CDR2 from the germline V gene are MNHNS and SASEGT. CDR3 in amino acids: CAIRGSEEMAQYF. The CDR3, as DNA: TGTGCCATCAGGGGGAGTGAAGAGATGGCCCAGTACTTC.

The chain has TRBV7-9 and TRBJ2-3, with TRBD1 matching over 9 bases. The DNA end lines up better with TRBJ2-5; the J call may be wrong. The CDR3 length is 16 residues. Germline V gene data show CDR1 as SEHNR and CDR2 as FQNEAQ (reference sequence). The CDR3 bases are TGTGCCAGCAGCTTAGTACAGACAGGGGGAGGAGAGACCCAGTACTTC. Its protein is CASSLVQTGGGETQYF.

This clonotype has a handful of counts. The chain combines TRBV10-3 with TRBJ2-5, with D perhaps being TRBD1 or TRBD2 (5 bases each). The CDR3 totals 13 residues. Trimming took off 5 bases at V and 4 bases at J, with 11 bases between the two ends. CDR1 is ENHRY, CDR2 SYGVKD, per germline. In DNA, the CDR3 is TGTGCCATCAGTCGCCCGGGGACAGAGACCCAGTACTTC. Translated, it gives CAISRPGTETQYF.

This clonotype has at least ten counts. V and J are TRBV28 and TRBJ2-3; no reliable D call. The CDR3 loop spans 15 amino acids. V gave up 6 bases and J gave up 1 base, with 14 bases separating them. Germline V CDR1 and CDR2: MDHEN, SYDVKM. Here the CDR3 reads CASRGGALGTDTQYF. The CDR3 nucleotides read TGTGCCAGCAGAGGTGGAGCGCTAGGCACAGATACGCAGTATTTT.

The chain combines TRBV19 with TRBJ1-4; D unclear. Trimming took 5 bases from V and 8 from J, leaving 12 bases between them. CDR1 LNHDA and CDR2 SQIVND come from the germline V gene (reference sequence). CDR3 length: 13 residues. As DNA, the CDR3 is TGTGCCAGTAGTGCTACGACGGTGGAAAAACTGTTTTTT. Translated: CASSATTVEKLFF.

This clonotype occurred many times. The V call is TRBV12-3 or TRBV12-4, the J call TRBJ2-7, with D maybe TRBD1 (5 bases). The CDR3 has 17 amino acids. V was trimmed by 5 bases and J by 2 bases, leaving 22 bases between them. This chain's CDR3 is CASSEVSWFRGTYEQYF. The DNA of the CDR3 is TGTGCCAGCAGTGAAGTAAGCTGGTTTAGGGGAACCTACGAGCAGTACTTC.

This clonotype was observed many times. The chain links TRBV6-2 or TRBV6-3 to TRBJ2-5; the D call may be TRBD1 or TRBD2 (6 bases each). The V gene's germline CDR1 is MNHEY and CDR2 SVGEGT. V was pared by 5 bases and J by 4 bases, with 14 bases between. The CDR3 has 14 amino acids. In DNA form, the CDR3 reads TGTGCCAGCAGTACGCAGGGGAGGCGAGAGACCCAGTACTTC. This translates into CASSTQGRRETQYF.

The chain recombines TRBV5-1 with TRBJ2-1, with D possibly TRBD2 on 5 matching bases. The CDR3 contains 16 residues. Germline CDR1 and CDR2: SGHRS and YFSETQ. Trimming shortened V by 7 bases and J by 8 bases, and 25 bases separated the two germline ends. CDR3 DNA: TGCGCCAGCCAACTCGGGCTATCCGCGGGCATCGATGAGCAGTTCTTC. Its translation: CASQLGLSAGIDEQFF.

The sample holds many counts of this clonotype. V usage is TRBV6-5 and J usage is TRBJ1-1; 8 nucleotides line up with TRBD1. Germline-derived CDR1 and CDR2 are MNHEY and SVGAGI. V lost 2 bases to trimming and J lost 5 bases; unmatched junction nucleotides: 16. The CDR3 covers 18 residues. The CDR3 nucleotides read TGTGCCAGCAGTTACCTTGGACAGGGCCGCAGAGGCGGGACTGAAGCTTTCTTT. Its translation is CASSYLGQGRRGGTEAFF.

In its sample, this clonotype was seen many times. The V gene is TRBV28, the J gene TRBJ1-5; TRBD1 agrees at 8 bases. The CDR3 consists of 14 residues. Germline assignment: CDR1 MDHEN and CDR2 SYDVKM. Trimming removed 3 bases from V and 8 bases from J; junction bases left unmatched: 6. The CDR3 loop reads CASSLGTGVKPQHF. CDR3 nucleotide sequence: TGTGCCAGCAGTTTGGGGACAGGTGTAAAGCCCCAGCATTTT.

Regarding this clonotype: One end of the junction is discordant with germline, which a read error may explain. J is TRBJ2-1 and V is TRBV2, with 10 bases matching TRBD2. The end of the DNA is better explained by TRBJ2-5, so the J call may be wrong. The CDR3 extends over 18 amino acids. CDR1 is SNHLY, CDR2 FYNNEI, per germline. The CDR3 here is CTSNRGGLAGVGGETQYF. Written as DNA, the CDR3 is TGTACCAGCAACCGGGGGGGGCTAGCGGGAGTCGGAGGAGAGACCCAGTACTTC.

This chain joins TRBV15 and TRBJ2-5, with D hard to call. The CDR3 consists of 15 residues. V was pared by 1 base and J by 5 bases, with 14 bases between. The germline V gene encodes CDR1 LNHNV and CDR2 YYDKDF (reference sequence). The CDR3 is CATSRVGRNGETQYF. The CDR3 nucleotides are TGTGCCACCAGCAGAGTTGGCAGAAACGGGGAGACCCAGTACTTC.

This clonotype was counted ten times or more. The chain combines TRBV7-2 with TRBJ2-1; 10 positions match TRBD2. With 7 bases clipped from V and 8 bases from J, the junction kept 20 bases outside the gene matches. The CDR3 spans 18 residues. CDR1 and CDR2 (germline): SGHTA, FQGNSA. The CDR3: CASNPGLLQREGLDEQFF. CDR3 DNA sequence: TGTGCCAGCAACCCAGGGTTGCTTCAGCGGGAGGGCCTGGATGAGCAGTTCTTC.

Many counts were recorded for this clonotype. V and J are TRBV19 and TRBJ2-7; maybe TRBD1 (6 bases). V lost 3 bases and J lost 1, with 22 bases in between. Germline lookup yields CDR1 LNHDA and CDR2 SQIVND (reference sequence). The CDR3 is 18 residues long. The CDR3 coding sequence is TGTGCCAGTAGTATTCGAACATCCAGGACAGATCCGTCCTACGAGCAGTACTTC. Encoded protein: CASSIRTSRTDPSYEQYF.

This chain uses TRBV18 with TRBJ1-1, with unresolved D. The CDR3 sequence is 16 residues long. Germline CDR1 KGHSH, CDR2 LQKENI. Trimming took 1 base from V and 4 from J, leaving 16 bases between them. CDR3 DNA sequence: TGTGCCAGCTCACCACAAGGAGGCAGTGGAATCACTGAAGCTTTCTTT. This gives the protein CASSPQGGSGITEAFF. Based on the CDR3 plus reference TRBV18 and TRBJ1-1, the full variable domain is NAGVMQNPRHLVRRRGQEARLRCSPMKGHSHVYWYRQLPEEGLKFMVYLQKENIIDESGMPKERFSAEFPKEGPSILRIQQVVRGDSAAYFCASSPQGGSGITEAFFGQGTRLTVV.

A remark on this clonotype: This may stem from a read error, because a much larger clone lies one nucleotide away. The CDR3 carries no conserved terminal phenylalanine or tryptophan, so it likely arises from a read error. V and J are TRBV12-3 or TRBV12-4 and TRBJ2-7; 10 nucleotides match TRBD1. The CDR3 totals 14 residues. Trimming removed 4 bases from V and 5 bases from J; junction bases left unmatched: 5. The chain's CDR3 is CASSSGQGIDEQYS. CDR3 nucleotides: TGTGCCAGCAGTTCGGGACAGGGGATCGACGAGCAGTACTCC.

In the case of this clonotype: A much larger clone differs by one base, so this may be a read error. The J gene is TRBJ1-5, the V gene TRBV27; no clear D gene. The germline CDR1 and CDR2 sequences are MNHEY and SMNVEV (reference sequence). The CDR3 contains 13 residues. The CDR3 region is CASSLTRNQPRHF. The CDR3 bases are TGTGCCAGCAGTTTAACCCGAAATCAGCCCCGGCATTTT.

In its sample, this clonotype was seen many times. This chain uses TRBV27 with TRBJ1-4; D possibly corresponds to TRBD1 (5 bases). This CDR3 is 14 amino acids long. CDR1 is MNHEY and CDR2 is SMNVEV in the germline V gene (reference sequence). Trimming shortened V by 6 bases and J by 4 bases, and 12 bases separated the two germline ends. The CDR3 DNA is TGTGCCAGCAGACGGGACGACCTTAATGAAAAACTGTTTTTT. Translating gives CASRRDDLNEKLFF.

This clonotype was seen a handful of times. The chain joins TRBV18 to TRBJ1-6; TRBD1 agrees at 8 bases. V lost 2 bases and J lost 9; bases outside the gene matches: 6. This CDR3 contains 15 residues. Germline loops: CDR1 KGHSH, CDR2 LQKENI. The CDR3 protein is CASSPGTGFGSPLHF. CDR3 DNA: TGTGCCAGCTCACCAGGGACAGGTTTTGGTTCACCCCTCCACTTT.

This sequence joins TRBV6-5 and TRBJ2-3; D is uncertain. In germline, CDR1 is MNHEY, CDR2 SVGAGI. This CDR3 is built from 12 residues. Trimming removed 2 bases from V and 8 bases from J, with 8 bases in between. The CDR3 nucleotides are TGTGCCAGCAGTTACCCTGGGTCTACGCAGTATTTT. It specifies CASSYPGSTQYF.